This T cell receptor beta chain was identified during a study of cytomegalovirus exposure and HLA in healthy donors. V was clipped by 3 bases and J by 4 bases; unmatched bases: 7. This CDR3 comprises 15 residues. The germline V gene has CDR1 SGHNT and CDR2 YYREEE (reference sequence). Vbeta (60) and Jbeta (13) primers were used in the PCR. The method was immunoSEQ multiplex PCR; TCRdb's version includes in-frame clones alone and lacks a portion of them. The sample has about 130,000 clones. V and J are TRBV5-4 and TRBJ2-1; TRBD2 agrees at 7 bases. The receptor was isolated from a woman aged 55-69 years in good health and CMV-seronegative. Sequenced sample: PBMCs. The CDR3 protein is CASSSSGKSYNEQFF. Here the CDR3 DNA reads TGTGCCAGCAGCTCCAGCGGGAAGTCGTACAATGAGCAGTTCTTC.